A single sample gave rise to the 21 T cell receptor beta chains below, sequenced in a study of regulatory T cells in long-lasting Graves disease. Library construction for TCR beta used iRepertoire HTBI primers and Arm-PCR of CDR3 regions. TCRdb re-analysed the multiplex PCR reads in MiXCR, keeping a single row per CDR3 protein. The sample holds about 420,000 distinct CDR3 sequences, 15% to 20% seen once. Time point in this sample: newly diagnosed GD, antithyroid drugs for less than 3 months. RNA isolated from PBMCs was used to make the TCR library. The same specimen was also included in a second study, on T cells in Graves' hyperthyroidism and ophthalmopathy.

The input for sequencing was peripheral blood mononuclear cells (PBMCs), taken at new diagnosis, from a patient treated with antithyroid drugs. Source of these receptors: a woman younger than 30 with Graves disease.

The sample holds many counts of this clonotype. The rearrangement joins TRBV28 to TRBJ1-2; D gene uncertain. This CDR3 has 17 residues. V lost 6 bases to trimming and J lost 4 bases, with 24 bases between them. Germline V lookup: CDR1 MDHEN, CDR2 SYDVKM. In nucleotides, the CDR3 is TGTGCCAGCAGGAAATATACCCTCCTGCACTACGGCTATGGCTACACCTTC. This gives the protein CASRKYTLLHYGYGYTF.

The J gene is TRBJ2-5, the V gene TRBV6-1, with TRBD2 matching over 10 bases. The J call may be in error: the DNA end matches TRBJ2-1 better. This CDR3 has 15 amino acids. CDR1 and CDR2 from the germline V gene are MNHNS and SASEGT. CDR3 in amino acids: CASRKVTSGIGEQFF. DNA of the CDR3: TGTGCCAGCAGGAAGGTTACTAGCGGGATTGGTGAGCAGTTCTTC.

The chain employs TRBV18 and TRBJ1-6, with a tentative D call TRBD1 (5 bases). From germline, CDR1 is KGHSH and CDR2 LQKENI. The CDR3 covers 16 residues. Trimming cost V 2 bases and J 8 bases, with 16 bases left between them. In DNA, the CDR3 is TGTGCCAGCTCACCAAAAGCGGAAAGGGGCCATTCACCCCTCCACTTT. It is translated as CASSPKAERGHSPLHF.

This chain joins TRBV7-2 and TRBJ2-3; a possible D gene is TRBD2 (5 bases). Germline assignment: CDR1 SGHTA and CDR2 FQGNSA. V was clipped by 5 bases and J by 0 bases, with 9 bases between them. The CDR3 totals 14 residues. The CDR3 region is CASSKDYSTDTQYF. The CDR3 DNA reads as TGTGCCAGCAGCAAAGACTACAGCACAGATACGCAGTATTTT.

Ten or more counts support this clonotype. This chain joins TRBV18 and TRBJ2-7, with D uncertain. Trimming removed 4 bases at V and 3 bases at J, with 10 bases between. Germline CDR1 reads KGHSH; CDR2 reads LQKENI. The CDR3 length is 13 residues. The CDR3 DNA follows: TGTGCCAGCTCACGGAGACATCTCTACGAGCAGTACTTC. This sequence encodes CASSRRHLYEQYF. The full variable domain, rest sourced from reference TRBV18 and TRBJ2-7, is NAGVMQNPRHLVRRRGQEARLRCSPMKGHSHVYWYRQLPEEGLKFMVYLQKENIIDESGMPKERFSAEFPKEGPSILRIQQVVRGDSAAYFCASSRRHLYEQYFGPGTRLTVT.

Ten or more counts support this clonotype. The chain has TRBV6-2 or TRBV6-3 and TRBJ2-7, with 8 bases fitting TRBD1. Germline trimming cut 4 bases from V and 7 bases from J; bases unmatched to any gene: 9. CDR3 length: 14 residues. Germline V gives CDR1 MNHEY, CDR2 SVGEGT. CDR3 coding DNA: TGTGCCAGCAGTTTAGACAGGGGTCGGCGGGAGCAGTACTTC. Protein: CASSLDRGRREQYF.

A few counts support this clonotype. The CDR3 loop is CSAPDRRDTNEKLFF. The CDR3 DNA follows: TGCAGTGCTCCGGACCGGAGAGATACTAATGAAAAACTGTTTTTT. The V gene is TRBV20-1, the J gene TRBJ1-4; D is uncertain. The germline CDR1 and CDR2 sequences are DFQATT and SNEGSKA (reference sequence). The CDR3 consists of 15 residues. V shed 5 bases and J shed 2 bases, with 15 bases lying between them.

This clonotype was detected ten times or more. The chain recombines TRBV19 with TRBJ1-1; 8 nucleotides agree with TRBD1. The germline CDR1 and CDR2 sequences are LNHDA and SQIVND (reference sequence). Germline trimming cut 9 bases from V and 3 bases from J; bases unmatched to any gene: 9. This CDR3 is built from 14 residues. This CDR3 reads CASSVGQGYTEAFF. CDR3 coding DNA: TGTGCCAGCAGCGTAGGACAGGGATACACTGAAGCTTTCTTT.

This clonotype was recorded many times. The chain joins TRBV28 to TRBJ2-7; D call uncertain. The CDR3 runs 14 residues. Germline V CDR1 and CDR2: MDHEN, SYDVKM. Trimming took off 2 bases at V and 5 bases at J, with 13 bases between the two ends. For the CDR3, the DNA is TGTGCCAGCAGTTTAGGGATGGGATTGCACGAGCAGTACTTC. Residues: CASSLGMGLHEQYF.

This clonotype was recorded many times. The V gene is TRBV6-9, the J gene TRBJ2-7; TRBD1 matches at 8 bases. Trimming removed 4 bases from V and 3 bases from J; junction bases left unmatched: 2. Per germline, CDR1 MNHGY and CDR2 SVAAGI. The CDR3 covers 13 residues. The CDR3 bases are TGTGCCAGCAGTTGGGACAGGATCTACGAGCAGTACTTC. It yields the protein CASSWDRIYEQYF.

This clonotype was seen ten or more times. The chain has TRBV7-9 and TRBJ2-7, with 16 bases that match TRBD2. The CDR3 is made up of 16 amino acids. Germline V gene sequence: CDR1 SEHNR, CDR2 FQNEAQ (reference sequence). Trimming took 5 bases from V and 1 from J; bases not matched to a gene: 2. CDR3 nucleotide sequence: TGTGCCAGCAGCCTGGGACTAGCGGGAGGGTCCTACGAGCAGTACTTC. It translates to CASSLGLAGGSYEQYF.

This clonotype was seen only a few times. The genes are TRBV20-1 and TRBJ2-1; D is possibly TRBD2 (6 bases). The ends were cut back, 3 bases at V and 7 bases at J, with 16 bases in the middle. CDR1 is DFQATT, CDR2 SNEGSKA, per germline (reference sequence). This CDR3 is built from 14 residues. The CDR3 DNA is TGCAGTGCTAGGGGGGGAGTCACGAGGAATGAGCAGTTCTTC. Its translation: CSARGGVTRNEQFF.

This clonotype occurred many times. V is TRBV28 and J is TRBJ2-1; a weak D match, TRBD2 (6 bases). This CDR3 contains 14 residues. CDR1 is MDHEN and CDR2 is SYDVKM in the germline V gene. V lost 3 bases and J lost 2, with 8 bases in between. In nucleotides, the CDR3 is TGTGCCAGCAGTTTCAGCGGGCCCTACAATGAGCAGTTCTTC. Amino acids: CASSFSGPYNEQFF. Based on the CDR3 plus reference TRBV28 and TRBJ2-1, the full variable domain is DVKVTQSSRYLVKRTGEKVFLECVQDMDHENMFWYRQDPGLGLRLIYFSYDVKMKEKGDIPEGYSVSREKKERFSLILESASTNQTSMYLCASSFSGPYNEQFFGPGTRLTVL.

The chain combines TRBV12-3 or TRBV12-4 with TRBJ2-5, with D perhaps matching TRBD1 (5 bases). The CDR3 loop spans 12 amino acids. The V end was cut by 6 bases, the J end by 3 bases, with 8 bases between. CDR3 nucleotides: TGTGCCAGCAGCTCGACAGAAGAGACCCAGTACTTC. Its protein is CASSSTEETQYF.

This clonotype was recorded at least ten times. The chain employs TRBV29-1 and TRBJ2-1; perhaps D is TRBD1 or TRBD2 (6 bases each). Germline V gives CDR1 SQVTM, CDR2 ANQGSEA. The CDR3 totals 17 residues. The ends were cut back, 3 bases at V and 0 bases at J, with 18 bases in the middle. The chain's CDR3 is CSVEGGWTESSYNEQFF. CDR3 DNA sequence: TGCAGCGTTGAGGGGGGTTGGACAGAGAGCTCCTACAATGAGCAGTTCTTC.

This clonotype occurred many times. This chain links TRBV7-2 with TRBJ2-1, with 10 bases fitting TRBD2. With V trimmed by 5 bases and J by 3 bases, 4 bases remained unmatched. This CDR3 comprises 15 residues. CDR1 is SGHTA and CDR2 is FQGNSA in the germline V gene. DNA for the CDR3: TGTGCCAGCAGCCTAACTAGCGGGGTCTACAATGAGCAGTTCTTC. This codes for CASSLTSGVYNEQFF.

This clonotype was picked up many times. The chain is built from TRBV6-2 or TRBV6-3 and TRBJ2-3; D perhaps matches TRBD2 (5 bases). The CDR3 has 13 residues. Germline assignment: CDR1 MNHEY and CDR2 SVGEGT. V lost 6 bases to trimming and J lost 2 bases, with 9 bases between them. The chain's CDR3 is CASRDFPTDTQYF. CDR3 nucleotides: TGTGCCAGCAGGGACTTTCCCACAGATACGCAGTATTTT.

This chain uses TRBV20-1 with TRBJ2-1; 9 bases fit TRBD2. From germline, CDR1 is DFQATT and CDR2 SNEGSKA (reference sequence). The CDR3 is 14 residues long. Losses at the gene ends were 3 bases for V and 4 bases for J; bases not matched to a gene: 4. CDR3 coding DNA: TGCAGTGCTAGGGGGACTAGCAGGTACAATGAGCAGTTCTTC. Its translation: CSARGTSRYNEQFF.

This sequence joins TRBV9 and TRBJ2-2; TRBD2 matches at 7 bases. The V and J ends lost 0 bases and 6 bases, in that order; junction bases with no gene match: 11. The germline CDR1 and CDR2 sequences are SGDLS and YYNGEE. This CDR3 region has 17 residues. CDR3 loop: CASSVAPRRGGAGELFF. The CDR3, as DNA: TGTGCCAGCAGCGTAGCTCCCCGACGGGGAGGGGCCGGGGAGCTGTTTTTT.

This clonotype occurred many times. This chain joins TRBV9 and TRBJ2-1, with D unresolved. The germline V gene has CDR1 SGDLS and CDR2 YYNGEE. The length of the CDR3 is 14 residues. Trimming took 0 bases from V and 0 from J, leaving 4 bases between them. CDR3 DNA sequence: TGTGCCAGCAGCGTAGGGTTCTCCTACAATGAGCAGTTCTTC. It codes for CASSVGFSYNEQFF.

This clonotype has a count of ten or more. The gene calls are TRBV12-3 or TRBV12-4 and TRBJ1-1, with 8 nucleotides matching TRBD1. The CDR3 is 15 amino acids. V gave up 1 base and J gave up 4 bases; unmatched junction bases: 5. CDR3 sequence: CASSLGGRGLTEAFF. For the CDR3, the DNA is TGTGCCAGCAGTTTAGGGGGCAGGGGGCTCACTGAAGCTTTCTTT.